This record covers a single T cell receptor gamma chain. The antigen remains unidentified. Extracted RNA was reverse transcribed into cDNA. CDR3 amplicons came from multiplex PCR with pooled V-gene forward and constant-region reverse primers. TCRdb reanalysed the multiplex PCR reads with CATT. The data hold tens of thousands of gamma-chain clones, with 20% to 25% observed a single time. These data are taken from a study of Vδ1+ human thymocytes. Notes on the study in general: Around 20% of thymic delta-chain sequences were Vdelta2, with few Vdelta3, unlike blood Vdelta1+ controls. Bulk repertoire data may be misinterpreted because of unexpected Vdelta2 sequences. Thymic TRG and TRD repertoires appeared highly polyclonal, with Gaussian CDR3 length distributions.

Alphabeta T cells were depleted, then CD3+ Vdelta1+ Vdelta2- thymocytes were FACS-sorted. Sorted Vdelta1+ thymocytes were roughly 96% to 99.6% pure. CDR1 is EGSNGY, CDR2 YDSYNSKV, per germline. The CDR3 contains 16 residues. Losses at the gene ends were 8 bases for V and 2 bases for J; bases not matched to a gene: 18. The V gene is TRGV2, the J gene TRGJ1 or TRGJ2. Source material: Vdelta1+ gamma-delta thymocytes from the thymus. Documented subset: FACS-sorted CD3+ TCRalphabeta- TCRVdelta1+ TCRVdelta2- thymocytes. This receptor was identified in a girl less than two years old who had congenital heart surgery. CDR3 in DNA: TGTGCCACCTTGGAGTGGGGGACCCGAGATTATTATAAGAAACTCTTT. Its protein product is CATLEWGTRDYYKKLF.